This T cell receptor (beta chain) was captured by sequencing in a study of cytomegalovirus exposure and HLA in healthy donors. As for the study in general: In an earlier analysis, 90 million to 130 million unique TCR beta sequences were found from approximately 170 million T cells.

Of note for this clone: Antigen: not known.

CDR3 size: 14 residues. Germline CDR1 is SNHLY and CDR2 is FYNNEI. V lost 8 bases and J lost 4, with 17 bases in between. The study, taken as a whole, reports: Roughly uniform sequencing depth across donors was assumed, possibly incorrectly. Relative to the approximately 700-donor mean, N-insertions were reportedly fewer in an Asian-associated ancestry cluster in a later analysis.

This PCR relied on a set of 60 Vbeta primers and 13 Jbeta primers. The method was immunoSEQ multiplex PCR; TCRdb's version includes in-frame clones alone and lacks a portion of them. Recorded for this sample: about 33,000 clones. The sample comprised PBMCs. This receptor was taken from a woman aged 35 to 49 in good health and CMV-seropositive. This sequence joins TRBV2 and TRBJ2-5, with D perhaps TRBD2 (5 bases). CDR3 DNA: TGTGCCAGCGAAAATACAGACTATGGAGAGACCCAGTACTTC. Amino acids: CASENTDYGETQYF. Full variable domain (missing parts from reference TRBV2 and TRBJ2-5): EPEVTQTPSHQVTQMGQEVILRCVPISNHLYFYWYRQILGQKVEFLVSFYNNEISEKSEIFDDQFSVERPDGSNFTLKIRSTKLEDSAMYFCASENTDYGETQYFGPGTRLLVL.